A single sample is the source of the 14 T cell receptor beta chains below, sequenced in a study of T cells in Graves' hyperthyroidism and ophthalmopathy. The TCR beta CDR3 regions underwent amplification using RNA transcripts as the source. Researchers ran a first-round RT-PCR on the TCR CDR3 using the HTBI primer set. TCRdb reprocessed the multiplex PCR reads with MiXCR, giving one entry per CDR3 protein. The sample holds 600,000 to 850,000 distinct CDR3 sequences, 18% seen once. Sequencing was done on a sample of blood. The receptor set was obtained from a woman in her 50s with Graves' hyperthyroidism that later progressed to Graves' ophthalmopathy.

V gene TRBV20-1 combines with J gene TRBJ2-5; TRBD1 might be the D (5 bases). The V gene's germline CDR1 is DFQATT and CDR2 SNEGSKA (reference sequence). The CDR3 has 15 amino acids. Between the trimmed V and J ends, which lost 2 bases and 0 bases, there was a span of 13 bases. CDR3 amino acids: CSARNPGLYQETQYF. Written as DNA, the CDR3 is TGCAGTGCTAGAAATCCAGGGTTGTACCAAGAGACCCAGTACTTC.

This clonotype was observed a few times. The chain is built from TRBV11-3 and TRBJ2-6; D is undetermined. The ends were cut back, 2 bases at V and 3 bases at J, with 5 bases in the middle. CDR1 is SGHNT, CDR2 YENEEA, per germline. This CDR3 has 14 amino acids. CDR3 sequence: CASSLRFGANVLTF. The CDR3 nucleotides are TGTGCCAGCAGCTTACGCTTTGGGGCCAACGTCCTGACTTTC. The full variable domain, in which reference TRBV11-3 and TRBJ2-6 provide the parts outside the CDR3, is EAGVVQSPRYKIIEKKQPVAFWCNPISGHNTLYWYLQNLGQGPELLIRYENEEAVDDSQLPKDRFSAERLKGVDSTLKIQPAELGDSAVYLCASSLRFGANVLTFGAGSRLTVL.

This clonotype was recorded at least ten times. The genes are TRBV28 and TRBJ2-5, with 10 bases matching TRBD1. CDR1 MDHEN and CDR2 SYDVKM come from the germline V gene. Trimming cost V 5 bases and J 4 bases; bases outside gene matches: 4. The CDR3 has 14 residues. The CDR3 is CASSDDRGPETQYF. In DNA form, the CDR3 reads TGTGCCAGCAGTGACGACAGGGGGCCAGAGACCCAGTACTTC.

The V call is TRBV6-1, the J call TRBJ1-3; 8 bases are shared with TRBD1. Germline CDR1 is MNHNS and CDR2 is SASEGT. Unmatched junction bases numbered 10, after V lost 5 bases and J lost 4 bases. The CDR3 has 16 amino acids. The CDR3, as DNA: TGTGCCAGCAGTCCTTCGGCCGGGACAGGAGGAAACACCATATATTTT. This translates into CASSPSAGTGGNTIYF.

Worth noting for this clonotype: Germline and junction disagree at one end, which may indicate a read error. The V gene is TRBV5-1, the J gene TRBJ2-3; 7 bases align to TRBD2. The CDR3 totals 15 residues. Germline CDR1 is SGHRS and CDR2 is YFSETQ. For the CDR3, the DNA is TGTGCCAGCAGCCCCCTCAGCGGGGCCTCAGATACGCAGTATTTT. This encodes CASSPLSGASDTQYF.

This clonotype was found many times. CDR3 residues: CASSLSLAGVTQYF. DNA of the CDR3: TGTGCCAGCAGTTTATCCCTAGCGGGGGTTACGCAGTATTTT. The chain employs TRBV12-3 or TRBV12-4 and TRBJ2-3; 10 positions agree with TRBD2. CDR3 length: 14 amino acids. The J segment lost 8 bases and the V segment lost 2 bases, leaving 4 bases of the junction unmatched.

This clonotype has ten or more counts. The chain's CDR3 is CASSYLSPGRPEAFF. For the CDR3, the DNA is TGCGCCAGCAGCTACCTGTCTCCAGGGAGACCTGAAGCTTTCTTT. The chain has TRBV5-1 and TRBJ1-1, with D perhaps matching TRBD1 (5 bases). The CDR3 has 15 residues. Germline V gene lookup returns CDR1 SGHRS and CDR2 YFSETQ. The V end was cut by 3 bases, the J end by 6 bases, with 18 bases between.

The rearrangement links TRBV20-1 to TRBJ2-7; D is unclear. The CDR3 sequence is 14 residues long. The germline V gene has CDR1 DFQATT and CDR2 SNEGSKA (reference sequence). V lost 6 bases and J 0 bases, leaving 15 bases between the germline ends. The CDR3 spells CSANPSRSSYEQYF. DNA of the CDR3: TGCAGTGCCAACCCCAGCCGCAGCTCCTACGAGCAGTACTTC.

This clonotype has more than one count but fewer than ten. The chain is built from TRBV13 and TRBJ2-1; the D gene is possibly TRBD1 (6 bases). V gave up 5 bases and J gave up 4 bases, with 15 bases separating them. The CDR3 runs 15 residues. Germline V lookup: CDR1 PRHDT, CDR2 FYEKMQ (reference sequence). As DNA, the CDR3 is TGTGCCAGCAGCCCTCGGGACAACCTGTACAATGAGCAGTTCTTC. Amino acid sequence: CASSPRDNLYNEQFF.

DNA of the CDR3: TGTGCCACCACCGCCGGGACAGGGAAGCGTAGCAATCAGCCCCAGCATTTT. Encoded protein: CATTAGTGKRSNQPQHF. The V and J genes are TRBV15 and TRBJ1-5; 9 bases line up with TRBD1. The V segment lost 7 bases and the J segment 0 bases; nucleotides outside the gene matches: 10. CDR3 length: 17 residues. Germline V CDR1 and CDR2: LNHNV, YYDKDF (reference sequence). The whole variable domain, filled in from reference TRBV15 and TRBJ1-5, reads DAMVIQNPRYQVTQFGKPVTLSCSQTLNHNVMYWYQQKSSQAPKLLFHYYDKDFNNEADTPDNFQSRRPNTSFCFLDIRSPGLGDTAMYLCATTAGTGKRSNQPQHFGDGTRLSIL.

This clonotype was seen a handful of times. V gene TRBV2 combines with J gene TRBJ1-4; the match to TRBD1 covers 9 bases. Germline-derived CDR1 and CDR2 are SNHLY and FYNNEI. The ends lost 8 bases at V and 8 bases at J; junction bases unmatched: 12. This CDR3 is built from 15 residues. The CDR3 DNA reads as TGTGCCAGCTCCGCCGGGGGGACAGGGTCAGAAAAACTGTTTTTT. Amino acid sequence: CASSAGGTGSEKLFF.

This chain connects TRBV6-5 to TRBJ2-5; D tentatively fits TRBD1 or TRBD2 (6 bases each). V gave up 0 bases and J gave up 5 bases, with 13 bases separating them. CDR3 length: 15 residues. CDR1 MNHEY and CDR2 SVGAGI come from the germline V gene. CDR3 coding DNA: TGTGCCAGCAGTTACTCGACGGGGGCTTCGGAGACCCAGTACTTC. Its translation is CASSYSTGASETQYF.

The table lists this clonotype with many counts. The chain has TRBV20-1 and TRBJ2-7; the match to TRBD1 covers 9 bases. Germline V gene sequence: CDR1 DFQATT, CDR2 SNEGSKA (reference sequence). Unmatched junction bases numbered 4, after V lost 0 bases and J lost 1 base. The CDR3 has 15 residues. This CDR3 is CSAREGTGLSYEQYF. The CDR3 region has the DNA TGCAGTGCTAGAGAAGGGACAGGGTTATCCTACGAGCAGTACTTC.

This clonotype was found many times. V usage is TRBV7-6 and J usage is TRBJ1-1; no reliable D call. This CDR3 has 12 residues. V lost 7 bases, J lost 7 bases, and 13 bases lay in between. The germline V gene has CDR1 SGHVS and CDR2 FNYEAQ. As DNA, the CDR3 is TGTGCCAGCAAAGCGTGGACCAATGAAGCTTTCTTT. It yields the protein CASKAWTNEAFF.